The next 11 T cell receptor beta chains were all read from a single sample in a study of identical twins. MiXCR, applied by TCRdb to the 5' RACE reads, yields one record per CDR3 protein. The sample consists of approximately 600,000 distinct CDR3 sequences, less than 9% of them appearing once. This sample was shared with a second study, whose subject was yellow fever vaccine responses in identical twins.

Source material: PBMCs. Every receptor here comes from a woman between 18 and 29 years old in good health.

This clonotype has a count of ten or more. The chain has TRBV2 and TRBJ2-3, with D maybe TRBD2 (6 bases). The CDR3 contains 13 residues. Trimming stripped 6 bases from V and 10 bases from J, with 17 bases between. Germline V gives CDR1 SNHLY, CDR2 FYNNEI. The CDR3 protein is CASRGTSRGAQYF. The CDR3 DNA follows: TGTGCCAGCAGGGGGACTTCGCGTGGTGCGCAGTATTTT.

The chain is built from TRBV12-3 or TRBV12-4 and TRBJ1-2; 9 bases map to TRBD1. The CDR3 totals 18 residues. The junction had 11 bases not matched to a gene; V was cut back by 3 bases and J by 0 bases. CDR3 DNA sequence: TGTGCCAGCAGTTTTCACAGGGGGCTCTTTTCCACTAACTATGGCTACACCTTC. As protein: CASSFHRGLFSTNYGYTF.

This clonotype was recorded many times. The chain uses TRBV29-1 and TRBJ2-5, with 7 bases lining up with TRBD1. Per the germline V gene, CDR1 is SQVTM and CDR2 is ANQGSEA. The junction had 6 bases not matched to a gene; V was cut back by 7 bases and J by 1 base. This CDR3 comprises 13 residues. CDR3 coding DNA: TGCAGCGCCCATGACAGGGCCCAAGAGACCCAGTACTTC. Encoded protein: CSAHDRAQETQYF.

The genes are TRBV20-1 and TRBJ2-7; no reliable D call. Germline V gene sequence: CDR1 DFQATT, CDR2 SNEGSKA (reference sequence). The CDR3 is 14 amino acids. The V gene lost 1 base and the J gene lost 0 bases, with 10 bases spanning the gap. The CDR3 here is CSARGKNNSYEQYV. The DNA of the CDR3 is TGCAGTGCTAGAGGGAAGAACAACTCCTACGAGCAGTACGTC.

The chain uses TRBV12-3 or TRBV12-4 and TRBJ1-1; D may be TRBD1 (5 bases). The V end lost 2 bases, the J end lost 10 bases, and 14 bases lay between the germline ends. This CDR3 has 13 amino acids. The DNA of the CDR3 is TGTGCCAGCAGTTTAAGGGCAGGGTCCTCAGCTTTCTTT. This codes for CASSLRAGSSAFF.

In its sample, this clonotype was seen a few times. The V gene is TRBV4-1, the J gene TRBJ1-2; TRBD1 agrees at 12 bases. V dropped 4 bases and J dropped 3; count of bases not matched to a gene: 12. The CDR3 has 18 amino acids. CDR1 and CDR2 (germline): MGHRA, YSYEKL. The CDR3 nucleotides are TGCGCCAGCAGCCTAAGGGTGGGGACAGGGGGCGCGGACTATGGCTACACCTTC. Protein product: CASSLRVGTGGADYGYTF.

This clonotype was counted at least ten times. V is TRBV12-3 or TRBV12-4 and J is TRBJ2-1; 11 bases map to TRBD2. V shed 5 bases, J shed 6 bases, and the junction held 6 bases outside the gene matches. CDR3 size: 15 residues. Here the CDR3 reads CASSNSGRGGNEQFF. In nucleotides, the CDR3 is TGTGCCAGCAGTAATAGCGGGAGGGGTGGCAATGAGCAGTTCTTC.

This clonotype was observed many times. The chain uses TRBV19 and TRBJ2-3; the D gene could be TRBD1 or TRBD2 (5 bases each). Trimming shortened V by 6 bases and J by 1 base, and 17 bases separated the two germline ends. Germline CDR1 LNHDA, CDR2 SQIVND (reference sequence). This CDR3 has 16 residues. The CDR3 is CASRTPGTRGTDTQYF. The CDR3 DNA reads as TGTGCCAGTAGAACTCCCGGGACGAGGGGCACAGATACGCAGTATTTT.

This clonotype was observed a few times. V usage is TRBV5-4 and J usage is TRBJ2-1; 12 nucleotides match TRBD2. Looked up from germline, CDR1 is SGHNT and CDR2 is YYREEE (reference sequence). CDR3 length equals 15 residues. The junction had 8 bases not matched to a gene; V was cut back by 4 bases and J by 9 bases. The chain's CDR3 is CASSAGLAGSIEQFF. The CDR3 nucleotides are TGTGCCAGCAGCGCAGGACTAGCGGGATCAATTGAGCAGTTCTTC.

This clonotype showed up just a few times. V is TRBV7-9 and J is TRBJ2-1; D assignment may be TRBD1 or TRBD2 (5 bases each). The CDR3 is 16 residues long. Per germline, CDR1 SEHNR and CDR2 FQNEAQ (reference sequence). Deletions cut 5 bases from V and 0 bases from J, with 14 bases between. The CDR3 DNA reads TGTGCCAGCAGCCCGGGGCAGACCGGCTCCTACAATGAGCAGTTCTTC. This gives the protein CASSPGQTGSYNEQFF.

This clonotype showed up many times. In nucleotides, the CDR3 is TGTGCCAGCAGCGCCTACAGGGGCTCCTACGAGCAGTACTTC. Encoded protein: CASSAYRGSYEQYF. The chain links TRBV9 to TRBJ2-7; TRBD1 matches at 7 bases. Trimming took 3 bases from V and 0 from J; bases not matched to a gene: 3. The germline V gene encodes CDR1 SGDLS and CDR2 YYNGEE. This CDR3 region has 14 residues.